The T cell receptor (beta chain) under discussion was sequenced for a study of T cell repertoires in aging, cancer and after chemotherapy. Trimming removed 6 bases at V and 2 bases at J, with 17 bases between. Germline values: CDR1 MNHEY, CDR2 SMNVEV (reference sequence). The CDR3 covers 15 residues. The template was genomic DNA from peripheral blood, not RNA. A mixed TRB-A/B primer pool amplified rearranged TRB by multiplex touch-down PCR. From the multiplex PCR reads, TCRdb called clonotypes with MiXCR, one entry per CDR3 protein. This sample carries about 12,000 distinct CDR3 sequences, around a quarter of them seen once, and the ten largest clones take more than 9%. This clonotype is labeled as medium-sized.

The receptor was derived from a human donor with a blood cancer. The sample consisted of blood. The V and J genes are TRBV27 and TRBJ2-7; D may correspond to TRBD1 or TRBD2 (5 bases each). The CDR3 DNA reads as TGTGCCAGCAGACACGTACAGAGGGGAGCCTACGAGCAGTACTTC. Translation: CASRHVQRGAYEQYF.